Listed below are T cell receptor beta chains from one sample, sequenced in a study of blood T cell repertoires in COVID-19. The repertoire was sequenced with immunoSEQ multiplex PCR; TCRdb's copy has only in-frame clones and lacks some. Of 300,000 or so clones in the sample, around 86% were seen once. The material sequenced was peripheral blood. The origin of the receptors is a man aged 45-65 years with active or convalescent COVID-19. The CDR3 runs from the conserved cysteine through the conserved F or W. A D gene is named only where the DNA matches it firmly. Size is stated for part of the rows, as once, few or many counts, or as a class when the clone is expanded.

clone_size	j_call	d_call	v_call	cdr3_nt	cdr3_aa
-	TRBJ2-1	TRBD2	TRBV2	TGTGCCAGCGAGGGAGGCGGGAGGAGGGTCGGGTACTACAATGAGCAGTTCTTC	CASEGGGRRVGYYNEQFF
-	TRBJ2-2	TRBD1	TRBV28	TGTGCCAGCAGTTTGAATAGGGGGCGGTCCGGGGAGCTGTTTTTT	CASSLNRGRSGELFF
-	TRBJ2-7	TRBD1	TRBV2	TGTGCCACCTCCGGACAGGGCCACGAGCAGTACTTC	CATSGQGHEQYF
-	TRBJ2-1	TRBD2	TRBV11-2	TGTGCCAGCAGCTCCGGGACTAGCGGGACCCTTGAGCAGTTCTTC	CASSSGTSGTLEQFF
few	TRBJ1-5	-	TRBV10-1	TGCGCCAGCAGTGAAAAGGGGAGCAATCAGCCCCAGCATTTT	CASSEKGSNQPQHF
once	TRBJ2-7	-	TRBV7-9	TGTGCCAGCAGCTCATACCGGGAGCAGTACTTC	CASSSYREQYF
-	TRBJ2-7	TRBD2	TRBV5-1	TGCGCCAGCAGCTTGGAAGGAGGAGCGGGAGGTGGGGAGCAGTACTTC	CASSLEGGAGGGEQYF
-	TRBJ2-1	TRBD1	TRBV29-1	TGCAGCGTTGAAGAAGGGTTCGGCGACAGGGGCTACAATGAGCAGTTCTTC	CSVEEGFGDRGYNEQFF
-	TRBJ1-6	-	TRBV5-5	TGTGCCAGCAGGTTGGTGGAGGGGATACGAAATTCACCCCTCCACTTT	CASRLVEGIRNSPLHF
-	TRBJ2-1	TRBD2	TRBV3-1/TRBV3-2	TGTGCCAGCAGCCAAGATCCCGGGGGGTACGATGAGCAGTTCTTC	CASSQDPGGYDEQFF
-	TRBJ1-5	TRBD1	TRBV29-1	TGCAGCGTTGAAGTCGGGACAGGGGGAGGCCAGCCCCAGCATTTT	CSVEVGTGGGQPQHF
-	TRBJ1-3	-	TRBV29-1	TGCAGCGTTGAGCTACAGGAAGCTGGAAACACCATATATTTT	CSVELQEAGNTIYF
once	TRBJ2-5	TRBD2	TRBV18	TGTGCCAGCTCACGCACTAGCGGGGCGAACCAAGAGACCCAGTACTTC	CASSRTSGANQETQYF
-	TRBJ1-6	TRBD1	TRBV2	TGTGCCATTACCGGACAGGTTAATGATCCCTCCTATAATTCACCCCTCCACTTT	CAITGQVNDPSYNSPLHF
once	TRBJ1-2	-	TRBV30	TGTGCCTGGAGTACAGGTTTAATGGGATATGGCTACACCTTC	CAWSTGLMGYGYTF
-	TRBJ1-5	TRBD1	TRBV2	TGTGCCAGCAACGACAGGGGCGGTCAGCCCCAGCATTTT	CASNDRGGQPQHF